Below, one T cell receptor beta chain is given with its context. Its target is unknown. Treatment given: approximately nine-day PBMC culture with coronavirus spike peptide pools or control peptides (ViraFEST assay). Gathering of the CD4+ T cells, from the unexposed donor, took place before the COVID-19 pandemic (2011-2018). After expanding antigen-specific T cells with peptide pools, ViraFEST sequenced their TCRs. The CDR3 sequence is 11 residues long. Per germline, CDR1 MDHEN and CDR2 SYDVKM. Trimming left V 2 bases short and J 10 bases short, with 9 bases between. With the Oncomine TCR Beta short-read assay, DNA from cultured CD4+ T cells was sequenced. From cultured CD4+ T cells, genomic DNA was extracted. TCRdb re-called the PCR reads with MiXCR, one entry per CDR3 protein. The sample consists of some 10,000 distinct CDR3 sequences, 44% of them appearing once. This sample stems from a study of vaccination and CD4 T cells after COVID-19. Study as a whole: Overlapping SARS-CoV-2, HCoV-NL63, HCoV-OC43 and HCoV-229E spike peptides stimulated the cells. Each control culture was treated with a CEFX pool, an HIV-1 Nef pool, or no peptide.

Sequenced input: CD4+ T cells from blood, cultured in vitro. The TCR was taken from a human donor in good health. The rearrangement uses TRBV28 and TRBJ2-7; D not resolved. CDR3 in amino acids: CASSLVQEQYF. CDR3 nucleotide sequence: TGTGCCAGCAGTTTAGTTCAGGAACAGTACTTC. Full variable domain (outside the CDR3, taken from reference TRBV28 and TRBJ2-7): DVKVTQSSRYLVKRTGEKVFLECVQDMDHENMFWYRQDPGLGLRLIYFSYDVKMKEKGDIPEGYSVSREKKERFSLILESASTNQTSMYLCASSLVQEQYFGPGTRLTVT.